This TCR beta chain comes out of a study of blood T cell repertoires in COVID-19. This clone has a single count. Trimming took off 5 bases at V and 4 bases at J, with 11 bases between the two ends. CDR1 and CDR2 from the germline V gene are MNHEY and SMNVEV (reference sequence). This CDR3 region has 13 residues. TCRdb keeps only in-frame clones here, not all; method: immunoSEQ multiplex PCR. Counted here are around 300,000 clones, almost 90% occurring once; the ten biggest clones make up 2.5% to 3.5%. This TCR came from a woman aged 25 to 39 with COVID-19, enrolled during active disease. The rearrangement links TRBV27 to TRBJ1-2; no definite D call. Material: peripheral blood. The DNA of the CDR3 is TGTGCCAGCAGTAGCTTCTCAAGCTATGGCTACACCTTC. This codes for CASSSFSSYGYTF.